The 9 T cell receptor beta chains below come from one sample, sequenced in a study of blood T cell repertoires in COVID-19. Data came from immunoSEQ multiplex PCR; TCRdb stores just in-frame clones and leaves some out. The sample shows around 330,000 clones, more than 90% of them seen only once. The specimen sequenced was PBMCs or T cells enriched from blood (not recorded which). The origin of the receptors is a man aged 55 to 70 who had recovered from COVID-19.

The chain has TRBV4-1 and TRBJ2-7; possibly TRBD1 for D (6 bases). Trimming took off 1 base at V and 3 bases at J, with 16 bases between the two ends. Germline CDR1 and CDR2: MGHRA and YSYEKL. CDR3 length equals 16 residues. The CDR3: CASSQAPGDRGYEQYF. The CDR3 DNA follows: TGCGCCAGCAGCCAAGCACCAGGGGATAGAGGCTACGAGCAGTACTTC.

This rearrangement joins TRBV18 to TRBJ2-3; TRBD2 aligns across 15 bases. V trimming: 0 bases; J trimming: 6 bases; junction bases outside the gene matches: 13. This CDR3 spans 20 amino acids. CDR1 KGHSH and CDR2 LQKENI come from the germline V gene. The CDR3: CASSPPAVLGTSGRWDTQYF. The CDR3 nucleotides are TGTGCCAGCTCACCACCCGCAGTACTCGGGACTAGCGGGAGGTGGGATACGCAGTATTTT.

The V call is TRBV5-1, the J call TRBJ1-6, with a possible D match to TRBD1 (5 bases). CDR3 length equals 16 residues. The germline CDR1 and CDR2 sequences are SGHRS and YFSETQ. Trimming removed 0 bases from V and 0 bases from J, with 7 bases in between. The CDR3, as DNA: TGCGCCAGCAGCTTGGAGGGGCTCTCCTATAATTCACCCCTCCACTTT. Its protein product is CASSLEGLSYNSPLHF.

In its sample, this clone was seen once. This chain links TRBV19 with TRBJ1-1, with D unclear. CDR1 and CDR2 (germline): LNHDA, SQIVND (reference sequence). This CDR3 is 14 amino acids long. V lost 7 bases, J lost 4 bases, and 16 bases lay in between. The CDR3 is CASILEEAGTEAFF. CDR3 in DNA: TGTGCCAGTATCTTGGAGGAGGCGGGCACTGAAGCTTTCTTT.

The V call is TRBV6-6, the J call TRBJ2-2; 7 bases map to TRBD2. The CDR3 covers 16 residues. Germline trimming cut 4 bases from V and 1 base from J; bases unmatched to any gene: 6. In germline, CDR1 is MNHNY, CDR2 SVGAGI (reference sequence). DNA of the CDR3: TGTGCCAGCAGTTCGTTAGGCGGGAGGAACACCGGGGAGCTGTTTTTT. Protein product: CASSSLGGRNTGELFF.

The rearrangement links TRBV5-1 to TRBJ2-3, with D uncertain. The CDR3 covers 11 residues. From germline, CDR1 is SGHRS and CDR2 YFSETQ. V lost 4 bases and J lost 13, with 13 bases in between. In nucleotides, the CDR3 is TGCGCCAGCAGCCCAAACTGTGATGAGTATTTT. It specifies CASSPNCDEYF.

V gene TRBV28 combines with J gene TRBJ1-2; 9 bases are a match to TRBD1. With V trimmed by 7 bases and J by 4 bases, 7 bases remained unmatched. The CDR3 is 14 amino acids. CDR1 and CDR2 (germline): MDHEN, SYDVKM. CDR3 residues: CASTYRGLGYGYTF. The CDR3 nucleotides are TGTGCCAGCACTTACAGGGGGCTTGGCTATGGCTACACCTTC.

This CDR3 reads CASSQALGVGNTIYF. CDR3 DNA sequence: TGTGCCAGCAGCCAAGCGCTGGGCGTCGGAAACACCATATATTTT. The V call is TRBV14, the J call TRBJ1-3; D remains unclear. CDR3 length equals 15 residues. Germline CDR1 and CDR2: SGHDN and FVKESK. Trimming removed 1 base from V and 4 bases from J, with 11 bases in between.

The chain recombines TRBV7-9 with TRBJ1-2; the match to TRBD1 covers 8 bases. From germline, CDR1 is SEHNR and CDR2 FQNEAQ (reference sequence). There are 14 residues in the CDR3. J was trimmed by 4 bases and V by 4 bases; bases with no gene match: 5. In DNA, the CDR3 is TGTGCCAGCAGCTCCGGACAGGGATTCTATGGCTACACCTTC. It is translated as CASSSGQGFYGYTF.